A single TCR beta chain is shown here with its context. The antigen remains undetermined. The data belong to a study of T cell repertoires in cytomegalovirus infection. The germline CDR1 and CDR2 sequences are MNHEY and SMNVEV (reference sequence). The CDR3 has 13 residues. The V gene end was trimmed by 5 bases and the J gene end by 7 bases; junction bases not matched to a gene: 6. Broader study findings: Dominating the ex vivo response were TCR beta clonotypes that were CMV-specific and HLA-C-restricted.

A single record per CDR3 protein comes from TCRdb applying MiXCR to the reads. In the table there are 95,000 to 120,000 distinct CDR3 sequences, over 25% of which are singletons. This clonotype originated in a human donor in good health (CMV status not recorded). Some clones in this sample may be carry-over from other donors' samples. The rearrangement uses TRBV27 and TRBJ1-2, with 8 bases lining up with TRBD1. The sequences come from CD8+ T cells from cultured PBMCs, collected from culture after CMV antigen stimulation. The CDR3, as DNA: TGTGCCAGCAGTGCGCCCGGACAGGGTGGCTACACCTTC. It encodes CASSAPGQGGYTF.